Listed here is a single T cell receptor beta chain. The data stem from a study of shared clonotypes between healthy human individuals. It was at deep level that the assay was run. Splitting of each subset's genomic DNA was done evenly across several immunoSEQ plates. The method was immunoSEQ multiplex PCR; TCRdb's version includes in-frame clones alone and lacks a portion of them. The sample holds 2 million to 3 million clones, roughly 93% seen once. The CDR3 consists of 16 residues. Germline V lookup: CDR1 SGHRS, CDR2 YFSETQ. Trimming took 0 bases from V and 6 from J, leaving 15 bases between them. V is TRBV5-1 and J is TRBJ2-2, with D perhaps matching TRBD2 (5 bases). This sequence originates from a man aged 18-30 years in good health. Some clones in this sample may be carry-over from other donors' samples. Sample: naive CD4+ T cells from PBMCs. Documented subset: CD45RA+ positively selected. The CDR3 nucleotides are TGCGCCAGCAGCTTGGCCCCTCTAGCCGGGGCCGGGGAGCTGTTTTTT. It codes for CASSLAPLAGAGELFF.